The next 19 T cell receptor beta chains were all read from a single sample in a study of PD-L1 blockade in urothelial cancer. Method: immunoSEQ multiplex PCR; TCRdb's copy keeps in-frame clones and lacks some. The sample contains 55,000 to 70,000 clones, roughly four fifths of which appear only once. Sequencing was performed on PBMCs, taken around atezolizumab (anti-PD-L1) treatment. These receptors were collected from a man between 65 and 85 years old with urothelial cancer.

The chain is built from TRBV9 and TRBJ1-3; D perhaps matches TRBD1 (5 bases). The germline CDR1 and CDR2 sequences are SGDLS and YYNGEE. Trimming took 3 bases from V and 4 from J, leaving 11 bases between them. CDR3 size: 14 residues. The CDR3 sequence is CASSEGAPGNTIYF. CDR3 DNA sequence: TGTGCCAGCAGCGAAGGGGCGCCAGGAAACACCATATATTTT.

This clone was detected a few times. V gene TRBV6-1 combines with J gene TRBJ2-1; maybe TRBD2 (6 bases). The CDR3 totals 14 residues. Trimming removed 3 bases at V and 2 bases at J, with 8 bases between. In germline, CDR1 is MNHNS, CDR2 SASEGT. The CDR3 here is CASSDGSPYNEQFF. The CDR3, as DNA: TGTGCCAGCAGTGACGGGAGCCCCTACAATGAGCAGTTCTTC.

This sequence joins TRBV7-9 and TRBJ2-1; maybe TRBD1 (5 bases). The CDR3 has 13 residues. With 1 base removed from V and 9 bases from J, the gap between germline ends came to 10 bases. Germline CDR1 SEHNR, CDR2 FQNEAQ (reference sequence). The CDR3 DNA reads as TGTGCCAGCAGCTTAGACGGAAGGGGTGAGCAGTTCTTC. Amino acid sequence: CASSLDGRGEQFF.

The chain joins TRBV15 to TRBJ1-1; D ambiguous. CDR1 and CDR2 from the germline V gene are LNHNV and YYDKDF (reference sequence). This CDR3 region has 14 residues. V lost 4 bases to trimming and J lost 3 bases, with 12 bases between them. CDR3 protein: CATSKRDVDTEAFF. The CDR3 DNA follows: TGTGCCACCAGCAAGCGGGATGTCGACACTGAAGCTTTCTTT.

The genes are TRBV2 and TRBJ2-1; no reliable D call. Trimming removed 6 bases at V and 1 base at J, with 16 bases between. The CDR3 is made up of 16 amino acids. Germline V gene data show CDR1 as SNHLY and CDR2 as FYNNEI. DNA of the CDR3: TGTGCCAGCAGCCCTAAAAACCTCCTTTCCTACAATGAGCAGTTCTTC. Its protein product is CASSPKNLLSYNEQFF.

The chain joins TRBV27 to TRBJ1-5, with TRBD1 as a possible D gene (6 bases). The CDR3 sequence is 17 residues long. The ends were cut back, 4 bases at V and 7 bases at J, with 23 bases in the middle. The V gene's germline CDR1 is MNHEY and CDR2 SMNVEV (reference sequence). CDR3 coding DNA: TGTGCCAGCAGTTCCCGCAATCAGGGTATTGGGGGCCAGCCCCAGCATTTT. Protein: CASSSRNQGIGGQPQHF.

This clone was counted a single time. V is TRBV7-2 and J is TRBJ2-3; TRBD2 is a possible D gene (6 bases). The length of the CDR3 is 15 residues. Trimming removed 6 bases at V and 2 bases at J, with 15 bases between. Germline CDR1 is SGHTA and CDR2 is FQGNSA. The CDR3 reads CASSRISGPTDTQYF. For the CDR3, the DNA is TGTGCCAGCAGTCGCATAAGCGGGCCCACAGATACGCAGTATTTT. Drawing the rest from reference TRBV7-2 and TRBJ2-3, the complete variable domain is GAGVSQSPSNKVTEKGKDVELRCDPISGHTALYWYRQSLGQGLEFLIYFQGNSAPDKSGLPSDRFSAERTGGSVSTLTIQRTQQEDSAVYLCASSRISGPTDTQYFGPGTRLTVL.

The chain is built from TRBV29-1 and TRBJ2-1; 7 bases are shared with TRBD1. Germline CDR1 reads SQVTM; CDR2 reads ANQGSEA. The CDR3 is made up of 16 amino acids. The V gene end was trimmed by 6 bases and the J gene end by 6 bases; junction bases not matched to a gene: 17. This CDR3 is CSVLTGVGYGTNEQFF. CDR3 in DNA: TGCAGCGTCTTAACAGGGGTTGGGTATGGAACCAATGAGCAGTTCTTC.

The rearrangement links TRBV19 to TRBJ1-5, with 11 bases identical to TRBD1. Germline trimming cut 4 bases from V and 0 bases from J; bases unmatched to any gene: 8. Germline V CDR1 and CDR2: LNHDA, SQIVND (reference sequence). The CDR3 is 18 residues long. This CDR3 is CASSRGQGAPPSNQPQHF. DNA of the CDR3: TGTGCCAGTAGTAGAGGACAGGGGGCCCCGCCTAGCAATCAGCCCCAGCATTTT.

The rearrangement links TRBV7-2 to TRBJ2-1; TRBD2 agrees at 9 bases. This CDR3 comprises 19 residues. J gave up 5 bases and V 5 bases, and 19 bases lay outside the gene matches. CDR1 and CDR2 (germline): SGHTA, FQGNSA. The CDR3 sequence is CASSPDALYSGRTHNEQFF. CDR3 nucleotides: TGTGCCAGCAGCCCAGACGCCCTTTATAGCGGGAGAACCCACAATGAGCAGTTCTTC.

The genes are TRBV5-1 and TRBJ2-6; 14 nucleotides match TRBD2. The CDR3 covers 20 residues. Germline lookup yields CDR1 SGHRS and CDR2 YFSETQ. The V segment lost 3 bases and the J segment 0 bases; nucleotides outside the gene matches: 8. CDR3 residues: CASSSGTSGSPGSGANVLTF. The CDR3 DNA reads TGCGCCAGCAGCTCTGGGACTAGCGGGAGTCCCGGCTCTGGGGCCAACGTCCTGACTTTC.

The V call is TRBV19, the J call TRBJ2-6, with a weak D call TRBD1 (5 bases). CDR1 LNHDA and CDR2 SQIVND come from the germline V gene (reference sequence). V was trimmed by 4 bases and J by 3 bases, leaving 13 bases between them. CDR3 length equals 16 residues. CDR3 protein: CASSRQQRSGANVLTF. CDR3 nucleotide sequence: TGTGCCAGTAGTAGACAGCAACGGAGTGGGGCCAACGTCCTGACTTTC.

This clone showed up just a few times. The V gene is TRBV5-1, the J gene TRBJ1-5, with TRBD1 matching over 7 bases. Germline values: CDR1 SGHRS, CDR2 YFSETQ. Trimming cost V 4 bases and J 7 bases; bases outside gene matches: 8. This CDR3 has 14 amino acids. The DNA for the CDR3 is TGCGCCAGCAGCGAGACAGGGAGGAACCAGCCCCAGCATTTT. Translation gives CASSETGRNQPQHF.

The chain is built from TRBV13 and TRBJ1-2; a possible D gene is TRBD1 (5 bases). Trimming stripped 6 bases from V and 7 bases from J, with 21 bases between. CDR1 is PRHDT, CDR2 FYEKMQ, per germline (reference sequence). The CDR3 has 15 residues. The CDR3 sequence: CASRAQTDGMLGYTF. CDR3 coding DNA: TGTGCCAGCAGGGCCCAGACAGATGGGATGCTTGGCTACACCTTC.

The V call is TRBV5-6, the J call TRBJ1-4, with TRBD1 identical over 7 bases. The CDR3 loop spans 14 amino acids. CDR1 is SGHDT and CDR2 is YYEEEE in the germline V gene. J gave up 5 bases and V 1 base, and 2 bases lay outside the gene matches. CDR3 residues: CASSLIQGNEKLFF. The CDR3 DNA is TGTGCCAGCAGCTTGATACAGGGGAATGAAAAACTGTTTTTT.

A few counts support this clone. The chain employs TRBV19 and TRBJ1-5; D gene ambiguous. Between the trimmed V and J ends, which lost 3 bases and 5 bases, there was a span of 11 bases. The CDR3 length is 14 residues. Germline values: CDR1 LNHDA, CDR2 SQIVND (reference sequence). CDR3 residues: CASSMKFGDQPQHF. CDR3 DNA sequence: TGTGCCAGTAGTATGAAATTCGGAGATCAGCCCCAGCATTTT.

V is TRBV4-2 and J is TRBJ2-1, with 8 bases that match TRBD2. Germline V gives CDR1 LGHNA, CDR2 YNFKEQ. The CDR3 covers 19 residues. Trimming at V came to 0 bases and at J to 7 bases, leaving 17 bases not matched to a gene. The CDR3 nucleotides are TGTGCCAGCAGCCAAGATATGAGGGGTAGCGGGACTACAGGGAATGAGCAGTTCTTC. Amino acid sequence: CASSQDMRGSGTTGNEQFF.

This chain connects TRBV10-3 to TRBJ1-1; possibly TRBD1 for D (6 bases). Germline V CDR1 and CDR2: ENHRY, SYGVKD. Deletions cut 6 bases from V and 4 bases from J, with 12 bases between. The CDR3 spans 13 residues. The CDR3 DNA reads TGTGCCATCAGCAGGGGTGGGGGCACTGAAGCTTTCTTT. Its protein is CAISRGGGTEAFF.

The chain uses TRBV6-4 and TRBJ1-5; no reliable D call. Germline V gives CDR1 MRHNA, CDR2 SNTAGT. Trimming shortened V by 6 bases and J by 3 bases, and 6 bases separated the two germline ends. The CDR3 is made up of 12 amino acids. CDR3 DNA sequence: TGTGCCAGCAGCAGGAACAATCAGCCCCAGCATTTT. As protein: CASSRNNQPQHF.